The 17 T cell receptor beta chains reported below all come from one sample, sequenced in a study of neurological immune-mediated disorders. In TCRdb, the 5' RACE reads were re-called with MiXCR into one record per CDR3 protein. The table records tens of thousands of distinct CDR3 sequences, 3.5% to 4.5% of them present only once. The sequencing input was PBMCs. The receptors derive from a woman aged 45-60 years with multiple sclerosis.

This clonotype was picked up many times. The V call is TRBV6-1, the J call TRBJ1-4, with 9 bases aligning to TRBD1. V trimming: 3 bases; J trimming: 7 bases; junction bases outside the gene matches: 3. The CDR3 spans 14 residues. Germline values: CDR1 MNHNS, CDR2 SASEGT. CDR3 DNA: TGTGCCAGCAGTGACGGACAGGGGAGTGAAAAACTGTTTTTT. Translating it yields CASSDGQGSEKLFF.

Many counts were recorded for this clonotype. A much larger clone is a single base away; this may be a read error. The chain employs TRBV20-1 and TRBJ2-5; D not certain. CDR3 length: 13 amino acids. Germline assignment: CDR1 DFQATT and CDR2 SNEGSKA (reference sequence). Trimming cost V 0 bases and J 3 bases, with 8 bases left between them. The CDR3 reads CSARDLVKETQYF. The CDR3 DNA reads as TGCAGTGCTAGAGATTTAGTCAAAGAGACCCAGTACTTC.

This clonotype was recorded at least ten times. The chain carries TRBV12-3 or TRBV12-4 and TRBJ1-2, with no clear D. The CDR3 sequence is 12 residues long. Between the trimmed V and J ends, which lost 1 base and 8 bases, there was a span of 8 bases. The CDR3 nucleotides are TGTGCCAGCAGTTTAGACACAAGGGGCTACACCTTC. Residues: CASSLDTRGYTF.

This clonotype was seen at least ten times. The gene calls are TRBV7-2 and TRBJ1-5; D is ambiguous. The CDR3 runs to 13 residues. Germline values: CDR1 SGHTA, CDR2 FQGNSA. The V and J ends lost 5 bases and 0 bases respectively, with 5 bases between them. Here the CDR3 reads CASSRYSNQPQHF. In DNA, the CDR3 is TGTGCCAGCAGCCGATATAGCAATCAGCCCCAGCATTTT.

This clonotype occurred many times. The chain carries TRBV7-3 and TRBJ2-6; 8 nucleotides align to TRBD1. This CDR3 is 19 amino acids long. The J segment lost 0 bases and the V segment lost 5 bases, leaving 12 bases of the junction unmatched. Germline lookup yields CDR1 SGHTA and CDR2 FQGTGA. The CDR3 sequence: CASSPIGPGQVSGANVLTF. CDR3 nucleotides: TGTGCCAGCAGCCCGATAGGACCGGGACAGGTCTCTGGGGCCAACGTCCTGACTTTC.

This clonotype was seen many times. The chain combines TRBV29-1 with TRBJ1-1, with D possibly TRBD1 on 6 matching bases. V lost 4 bases to trimming and J lost 7 bases, with 19 bases between them. The CDR3 spans 14 residues. Germline-derived CDR1 and CDR2 are SQVTM and ANQGSEA. The CDR3 loop reads CSVVESGVKGEAFF. The CDR3 DNA reads TGCAGCGTTGTAGAGTCAGGGGTGAAGGGTGAAGCTTTCTTT.

Many counts were recorded for this clonotype. A read error may account for a junction end that differs from germline. V usage is TRBV10-3 and J usage is TRBJ1-5; 10 nucleotides agree with TRBD1. This CDR3 has 14 amino acids. Germline lookup yields CDR1 ENHRY and CDR2 SYGVKD. This chain's CDR3 is CAISDGTGDQPQNF. CDR3 nucleotide sequence: TGTGCCATCAGTGATGGGACAGGGGATCAGCCCCAGAATTTT.

Ten or more counts support this clonotype. The gene calls are TRBV27 and TRBJ1-6; D gene ambiguous. CDR1 MNHEY and CDR2 SMNVEV come from the germline V gene (reference sequence). The CDR3 is made up of 14 amino acids. Trimming pared 3 bases from V and 7 bases from J, leaving 10 bases between. The CDR3 DNA sequence: TGTGCCAGCAGTTTGTGGGGAGTGAATTCACCCCTCCACTTT. It specifies CASSLWGVNSPLHF.

This clonotype was counted at least ten times. The gene calls are TRBV7-9 and TRBJ1-2; possible D gene TRBD1, 6 bases. The CDR3 is 13 residues long. With 4 bases removed from V and 6 bases from J, the gap between germline ends came to 12 bases. Germline CDR1 and CDR2: SEHNR and FQNEAQ (reference sequence). This CDR3 reads CASSSTGFDGYTF. CDR3 DNA sequence: TGTGCCAGCAGCTCCACAGGGTTCGATGGCTACACCTTC.

This clonotype was observed a handful of times. A much bigger clone sits one base away, suggesting this may be a read error. This chain links TRBV28 with TRBJ1-2; no definite D call. The V end lost 9 bases, the J end lost 8 bases, and 10 bases lay between the germline ends. The CDR3 consists of 10 residues. Germline V gives CDR1 MDHEN, CDR2 SYDVKM. For the CDR3, the DNA is TGTGCCAGAGGGTCTTGGGGCTACACCTTC. It yields the protein CARGSWGYTF.

This clonotype occurred many times. This sequence joins TRBV11-3 and TRBJ2-3; 7 nucleotides agree with TRBD1. V dropped 6 bases and J dropped 2; count of bases not matched to a gene: 8. This CDR3 has 15 residues. Germline-derived CDR1 and CDR2 are SGHNT and YENEEA. CDR3 amino acids: CASSEGQAFTDTQYF. CDR3 DNA sequence: TGTGCCAGCAGTGAAGGACAGGCCTTCACAGATACGCAGTATTTT. The whole variable domain, remainder taken from reference TRBV11-3 and TRBJ2-3, is EAGVVQSPRYKIIEKKQPVAFWCNPISGHNTLYWYLQNLGQGPELLIRYENEEAVDDSQLPKDRFSAERLKGVDSTLKIQPAELGDSAVYLCASSEGQAFTDTQYFGPGTRLTVL.

This clonotype was observed many times. J is TRBJ2-1 and V is TRBV29-1, with 9 bases fitting TRBD1. J gave up 2 bases and V 6 bases, and 11 bases lay outside the gene matches. CDR1 and CDR2 (germline): SQVTM, ANQGSEA. This CDR3 region has 16 residues. The CDR3 DNA reads TGCAGCGTCGTGTCCCGGGACAGGGCTGCCTACAATGAGCAGTTCTTC. This codes for CSVVSRDRAAYNEQFF.

This clonotype was seen at least ten times. This chain connects TRBV19 to TRBJ2-1; D unclear. This CDR3 spans 14 amino acids. V lost 1 base to trimming and J lost 0 bases, with 4 bases between them. CDR1 is LNHDA and CDR2 is SQIVND in the germline V gene (reference sequence). For the CDR3, the DNA is TGTGCCAGTAGTATAGCCAACTCCTACAATGAGCAGTTCTTC. Its protein product is CASSIANSYNEQFF.

About this clonotype: It may be a read error: a sequence one base away is much more abundant. The CDR3 coding sequence is TGTGCCAGCACCCTCAAGCGGGGCCAAGAGCAGTACTTC. Residues: CASTLKRGQEQYF. The V gene is TRBV2, the J gene TRBJ2-7; 7 bases align to TRBD2. The CDR3 totals 13 residues. The germline CDR1 and CDR2 sequences are SNHLY and FYNNEI. V lost 7 bases, J lost 7 bases, and 10 bases stayed unmatched. Filled out from reference TRBV2 and TRBJ2-7, the complete variable domain reads EPEVTQTPSHQVTQMGQEVILRCVPISNHLYFYWYRQILGQKVEFLVSFYNNEISEKSEIFDDQFSVERPDGSNFTLKIRSTKLEDSAMYFCASTLKRGQEQYFGPGTRLTVT.

This clonotype was detected ten times or more. V and J are TRBV20-1 and TRBJ1-4; 9 bases line up with TRBD1. V was clipped by 6 bases and J by 8 bases; unmatched bases: 7. The CDR3 loop spans 13 amino acids. CDR1 and CDR2 (germline): DFQATT, SNEGSKA (reference sequence). The CDR3 here is CSAPTGGAEKLFF. In nucleotides, the CDR3 is TGCAGTGCGCCGACAGGGGGGGCGGAAAAACTGTTTTTT.

This clonotype occurred many times. The chain is built from TRBV5-6 and TRBJ2-3; D might be TRBD2 (5 bases). There are 15 residues in the CDR3. The V end lost 4 bases, the J end lost 1 base, and 13 bases lay between the germline ends. Germline CDR1 reads SGHDT; CDR2 reads YYEEEE. CDR3 in amino acids: CASSLVGEGTDTQYF. CDR3 coding DNA: TGTGCCAGCAGCCTCGTGGGAGAGGGCACAGATACGCAGTATTTT.

This clonotype was seen many times. V and J are TRBV11-1 and TRBJ2-2, with 7 bases fitting TRBD2. The V gene's germline CDR1 is SGHAT and CDR2 FQDESV (reference sequence). Trimming took 4 bases from V and 7 from J; bases not matched to a gene: 18. The CDR3 has 18 amino acids. Here the CDR3 DNA reads TGTGCCAGCAGCTCAACCTGGATCCGCGCGGGGGTCGGCGGGGAGCTGTTTTTT. Its protein is CASSSTWIRAGVGGELFF.